The clone carrying this TCR beta chain was detected a few times. The antigen is not known. Scientists made TCR beta libraries using quantitative 5'-RACE with molecular barcodes. TCRdb reprocessed the 5' RACE reads via MiXCR and lists one record per CDR3 protein. The table includes some 200,000 distinct CDR3 sequences, roughly 13% detected once. The sample comes from a study of CD8 T cells in ankylosing spondylitis. Whole-study findings and limits: Existing reports had already noted some motif variants in reactive arthritis synovial fluid and blood.

Trimming took 1 base from V and 3 from J, leaving 7 bases between them. The CDR3 sequence is 13 residues long. Sequenced material: blood, either unsorted or a sorted T cell fraction (not recorded which). The chain recombines TRBV12-3 or TRBV12-4 with TRBJ2-7; the D gene is possibly TRBD1 (6 bases). This clonotype originated in a male donor with ankylosing spondylitis or in good health (not recorded which). CDR3 DNA: TGTGCCAGCAGTTTAGGGGACAACTACGAGCAGTACTTC. Translating gives CASSLGDNYEQYF.